Listed below are T cell receptor beta chains from one sample, sequenced in a study of T cells after posttransplantation cyclophosphamide. Sequenced by immunoSEQ multiplex PCR; TCRdb stores in-frame clones only, minus some. The sample holds some 23,000 clones, and no clone turns up only once. The sample in question was PBMCs, obtained after allogeneic stem cell transplant with posttransplant cyclophosphamide. Receptors originate from a male patient under 35 who received an allogeneic stem cell transplant from a related donor, was CMV-positive, and had no GVHD. Part of the T cells may come from the graft donor. Each CDR3 is given with its conserved first and last residue. D genes are given only for firm matches. Sizes are listed as once, few, many, or a class for an expanded clone.

d_gene: .; abundance: many; v_gene: TRBV5-1; j_gene: TRBJ2-6; CDR3aa: CASSATSGANVLTF; CDR3nt: TGCGCCAGCAGCGCTACCTCTGGGGCCAACGTCCTGACTTTC
d_gene: .; abundance: many; v_gene: TRBV7-2; j_gene: TRBJ2-6; CDR3aa: CASSLKGGAGANVLTF; CDR3nt: TGTGCCAGCAGCCTAAAGGGGGGGGCTGGGGCCAACGTCCTGACTTTC
d_gene: .; abundance: many; v_gene: TRBV27; j_gene: TRBJ1-2; CDR3aa: CASSLSDSYGYTF; CDR3nt: TGTGCCAGCAGTTTATCGGACAGCTATGGCTACACCTTC
d_gene: TRBD2; abundance: many; v_gene: TRBV30; j_gene: TRBJ2-1; CDR3aa: CACSGDPSYNEQFF; CDR3nt: TGTGCCTGCAGCGGGGATCCGTCCTACAATGAGCAGTTCTTC
d_gene: .; abundance: many; v_gene: TRBV5-8; j_gene: TRBJ2-1; CDR3aa: CASSLLLLLATSSYNEQFF; CDR3nt: TGTGCCAGCAGCTTGCTCCTACTACTAGCTACGAGCTCCTACAATGAGCAGTTCTTC
d_gene: .; abundance: many; v_gene: TRBV7-9; j_gene: TRBJ1-1; CDR3aa: CASSLSQGSEAFF; CDR3nt: TGTGCCAGCAGCTTGTCGCAGGGGTCTGAAGCTTTCTTT
d_gene: TRBD2; abundance: many; v_gene: TRBV27; j_gene: TRBJ2-1; CDR3aa: CASRGLAGTNEQFF; CDR3nt: TGTGCCAGCCGGGGACTAGCGGGGACCAATGAGCAGTTCTTC
d_gene: TRBD1; abundance: many; v_gene: TRBV6-6; j_gene: TRBJ1-5; CDR3aa: CASSYGQGANQPQHF; CDR3nt: TGTGCCAGCAGTTATGGGCAGGGGGCAAATCAGCCCCAGCATTTT
d_gene: .; abundance: many; v_gene: TRBV9; j_gene: TRBJ2-1; CDR3aa: CASSVGYSPYNEQFF; CDR3nt: TGTGCCAGCAGCGTAGGCTACTCACCCTACAATGAGCAGTTCTTC
d_gene: .; abundance: many; v_gene: TRBV11-2; j_gene: TRBJ1-6; CDR3aa: CASSARTDFNSPLHF; CDR3nt: TGTGCCAGCAGCGCCCGGACAGATTTTAATTCACCCCTCCACTTT
d_gene: TRBD2; abundance: few; v_gene: TRBV6-6; j_gene: TRBJ2-7; CDR3aa: CASSYVSGASYEQYF; CDR3nt: TGTGCCAGCAGTTACGTTAGCGGGGCGTCCTACGAGCAGTACTTC
d_gene: .; abundance: many; v_gene: TRBV27; j_gene: TRBJ1-5; CDR3aa: CASSRQGGNQPQHF; CDR3nt: TGTGCCAGCAGTCGTCAGGGTGGCAATCAGCCCCAGCATTTT
d_gene: TRBD2; abundance: many; v_gene: TRBV5-4; j_gene: TRBJ2-5; CDR3aa: CAHSGGRRETQYF; CDR3nt: TGTGCCCACAGCGGGGGGCGGAGGGAGACCCAGTACTTC
d_gene: .; abundance: many; v_gene: TRBV4-3; j_gene: TRBJ2-5; CDR3aa: CASSPYLASRETQYF; CDR3nt: TGCGCCAGCAGCCCCTACCTAGCGTCGCGAGAGACCCAGTACTTC
d_gene: .; abundance: many; v_gene: TRBV4-1; j_gene: TRBJ1-2; CDR3aa: CASRQFGGYTF; CDR3nt: TGCGCCAGCAGGCAGTTTGGTGGCTACACCTTC